The 29 T cell receptor beta chains below were found in one sample sequenced in a study of blood T cell repertoires in COVID-19. Using immunoSEQ multiplex PCR, the repertoire was profiled, and TCRdb retains in-frame clones only, with some absent. The sample holds roughly 160,000 clones, 70% to 80% seen once. Sequencing was carried out using PBMCs or T cells enriched from blood (not recorded which). All receptors come from a woman in her 70s in a cohort exposed to, infected with or recovered from COVID-19 (not recorded which).

This chain connects TRBV5-1 to TRBJ2-1; TRBD1 is a possible D gene (6 bases). CDR3 length equals 15 residues. The V end lost 4 bases, the J end lost 1 base, and 12 bases lay between the germline ends. Germline V gene data show CDR1 as SGHRS and CDR2 as YFSETQ. CDR3 sequence: CASSIQGLSYNEQFF. CDR3 in DNA: TGCGCCAGCAGCATTCAGGGGCTATCCTACAATGAGCAGTTCTTC.

This clone was seen only a few times. The J gene is TRBJ2-5, the V gene TRBV18, with a weak D call TRBD1 (6 bases). The CDR3 length is 13 residues. The germline CDR1 and CDR2 sequences are KGHSH and LQKENI. V lost 4 bases to trimming and J lost 3 bases, with 9 bases between them. This CDR3 reads CASSQDSEETQYF. CDR3 DNA: TGTGCCAGCTCACAGGACAGTGAAGAGACCCAGTACTTC.

This clone was found once. V is TRBV6-5 and J is TRBJ2-3; TRBD2 matches at 12 bases. The CDR3 spans 16 residues. The V gene end was trimmed by 0 bases and the J gene end by 7 bases; junction bases not matched to a gene: 5. CDR1 is MNHEY and CDR2 is SVGAGI in the germline V gene. CDR3 region: CASSYSLAGGPNTQYF. CDR3 nucleotides: TGTGCCAGCAGTTACTCGCTAGCGGGAGGGCCAAATACGCAGTATTTT.

The chain is built from TRBV10-3 and TRBJ2-1; D remains unclear. Germline V CDR1 and CDR2: ENHRY, SYGVKD. This CDR3 has 12 residues. V was cut by 6 bases and J by 8 bases, with 11 bases left in between. The CDR3 coding sequence is TGTGCCATCAGCGCCCTAGAGGATGAGCAGTTCTTC. This encodes CAISALEDEQFF.

This rearrangement joins TRBV19 to TRBJ2-7; the match to TRBD1 covers 9 bases. Trimming at V came to 5 bases and at J to 0 bases, leaving 5 bases not matched to a gene. The CDR3 totals 15 residues. Germline V gene sequence: CDR1 LNHDA, CDR2 SQIVND (reference sequence). In nucleotides, the CDR3 is TGTGCCAGTAGTCCTCGGACAGGGGCCTCCTACGAGCAGTACTTC. It yields the protein CASSPRTGASYEQYF.

CDR3 in DNA: TGTGCCAGCAGCCCCCGGGCGGGGGGGACTGAAGCTTTCTTT. Translating gives CASSPRAGGTEAFF. V and J are TRBV7-3 and TRBJ1-1; D possibly corresponds to TRBD1 (5 bases). The V end lost 5 bases, the J end lost 5 bases, and 15 bases lay between the germline ends. The germline gives CDR1 SGHTA, CDR2 FQGTGA. The CDR3 spans 14 residues.

The chain joins TRBV27 to TRBJ2-7; 8 nucleotides agree with TRBD1. The ends lost 6 bases at V and 9 bases at J; junction bases unmatched: 19. Germline CDR1 reads MNHEY; CDR2 reads SMNVEV (reference sequence). The length of the CDR3 is 16 residues. The DNA of the CDR3 is TGTGCCAGCAGACCCCGCTTAGAGGACAGGGTGAAACGGCAGTACTTC. This encodes CASRPRLEDRVKRQYF.

This clone was picked up a small number of times. The rearrangement joins TRBV6-1 to TRBJ2-5, with TRBD1 identical over 9 bases. V shed 4 bases and J 1 base; nucleotides not matched to a gene: 7. In germline, CDR1 is MNHNS, CDR2 SASEGT. The CDR3 is 16 residues long. The CDR3 protein is CASSAGQGLGQETQYF. Here the CDR3 DNA reads TGTGCCAGCAGTGCCGGACAGGGGTTGGGCCAAGAGACCCAGTACTTC.

The chain combines TRBV28 with TRBJ2-1; D perhaps matches TRBD2 (7 bases). The length of the CDR3 is 15 residues. V shed 5 bases and J shed 3 bases, with 14 bases lying between them. Germline CDR1 and CDR2: MDHEN and SYDVKM. CDR3 in DNA: TGTGCCAGCAGTCCAGGAGGGGGGGGCTACAATGAGCAGTTCTTC. Its translation is CASSPGGGGYNEQFF. Based on the CDR3 plus reference TRBV28 and TRBJ2-1, the full variable domain is DVKVTQSSRYLVKRTGEKVFLECVQDMDHENMFWYRQDPGLGLRLIYFSYDVKMKEKGDIPEGYSVSREKKERFSLILESASTNQTSMYLCASSPGGGGYNEQFFGPGTRLTVL.

CDR3 sequence: CASSFQGGTYEQYF. The CDR3 DNA follows: TGTGCCAGCAGCTTCCAGGGAGGAACCTACGAGCAGTACTTC. J is TRBJ2-7 and V is TRBV7-6; D possibly corresponds to TRBD2 (6 bases). V lost 3 bases and J lost 2, with 11 bases in between. Germline V gene lookup returns CDR1 SGHVS and CDR2 FNYEAQ. CDR3 length equals 14 residues.

The V gene is TRBV6-5, the J gene TRBJ2-6, with a possible D match to TRBD1 (6 bases). Germline V gives CDR1 MNHEY, CDR2 SVGAGI. The CDR3 runs to 15 residues. V shed 4 bases and J shed 4 bases, with 11 bases lying between them. The CDR3 loop reads CASSSRGSGANVLTF. The CDR3 nucleotides read TGTGCCAGCAGTTCCAGGGGATCAGGGGCCAACGTCCTGACTTTC.

This chain connects TRBV9 to TRBJ2-1; no clear D gene. The CDR3 is 15 amino acids. Trimming cost V 0 bases and J 8 bases, with 15 bases left between them. Germline loops: CDR1 SGDLS, CDR2 YYNGEE. The CDR3 DNA follows: TGTGCCAGCAGCGTAGGGCAAAATCCAACCGATGAGCAGTTCTTC. Its protein product is CASSVGQNPTDEQFF.

The chain uses TRBV11-3 and TRBJ1-4; unclear D gene. The germline V and J ends were trimmed by 5 bases and 8 bases, with 12 bases remaining between them. The CDR3 totals 13 residues. Germline V CDR1 and CDR2: SGHNT, YENEEA. The CDR3 nucleotides read TGTGCCAGCAGCCCCCCAGGCGTGGAAAAACTGTTTTTT. Translation: CASSPPGVEKLFF.

The chain couples TRBV28 to TRBJ1-1, with TRBD1 as a possible D gene (5 bases). The CDR3 is made up of 12 amino acids. V lost 5 bases, J lost 4 bases, and 8 bases lay in between. Germline-derived CDR1 and CDR2 are MDHEN and SYDVKM. In DNA form, the CDR3 reads TGTGCCAGCAGTCAGGGAGGCACTGAAGCTTTCTTT. This gives the protein CASSQGGTEAFF.

V usage is TRBV6-5 and J usage is TRBJ1-3; D is unclear. The CDR3 consists of 13 residues. V was shortened by 9 bases and J by 1 base, with 10 bases between the two germline ends. Germline V gene lookup returns CDR1 MNHEY and CDR2 SVGAGI. The CDR3 sequence is CASLAGSGNTIYF. CDR3 in DNA: TGTGCCAGTCTCGCCGGGTCTGGAAACACCATATATTTT.

This clone was detected only once. The V and J genes are TRBV19 and TRBJ2-1; TRBD1 aligns across 7 bases. Per the germline V gene, CDR1 is LNHDA and CDR2 is SQIVND (reference sequence). This CDR3 comprises 14 residues. Unmatched junction bases numbered 4, after V lost 5 bases and J lost 3 bases. The CDR3 loop reads CASSVTGRYNEQFF. CDR3 DNA: TGTGCCAGTAGTGTGACAGGGCGCTACAATGAGCAGTTCTTC.

V and J are TRBV18 and TRBJ2-7, with TRBD2 matching 8 bases. Per the germline V gene, CDR1 is KGHSH and CDR2 is LQKENI. The CDR3 runs 15 residues. The J segment lost 7 bases and the V segment lost 4 bases, leaving 12 bases of the junction unmatched. The CDR3 nucleotides are TGTGCCAGCTCACTTAGCGGGGCCGCTCAAAGAGAGCAGTACTTC. Translated: CASSLSGAAQREQYF. The full variable domain, rest sourced from reference TRBV18 and TRBJ2-7, is NAGVMQNPRHLVRRRGQEARLRCSPMKGHSHVYWYRQLPEEGLKFMVYLQKENIIDESGMPKERFSAEFPKEGPSILRIQQVVRGDSAAYFCASSLSGAAQREQYFGPGTRLTVT.

CDR3 nucleotide sequence: TGTGCCAGCAGCTCGGGGGTAGGACAGGGAACCGGGGAGCTGTTTTTT. Translating it yields CASSSGVGQGTGELFF. The gene calls are TRBV7-2 and TRBJ2-2; 8 bases map to TRBD1. The germline CDR1 and CDR2 sequences are SGHTA and FQGNSA. V was clipped by 4 bases and J by 5 bases; unmatched bases: 9. The CDR3 is 16 amino acids.

This chain connects TRBV2 to TRBJ1-5; 7 bases agree with TRBD1. Germline V lookup: CDR1 SNHLY, CDR2 FYNNEI. Germline trimming cut 5 bases from V and 7 bases from J; bases unmatched to any gene: 8. This CDR3 region has 14 residues. The CDR3 DNA reads as TGTGCCAGCAGTAGACAGGGCCAGGGACAGCCCCAGCATTTT. Translation: CASSRQGQGQPQHF. The full variable domain, with the rest looked up from reference TRBV2 and TRBJ1-5, is EPEVTQTPSHQVTQMGQEVILRCVPISNHLYFYWYRQILGQKVEFLVSFYNNEISEKSEIFDDQFSVERPDGSNFTLKIRSTKLEDSAMYFCASSRQGQGQPQHFGDGTRLSIL.

The genes are TRBV12-3 or TRBV12-4 and TRBJ1-1; D call uncertain. This CDR3 is 13 amino acids long. V was pared by 2 bases and J by 1 base, with 5 bases between. The CDR3 DNA is TGTGCCAGCAGTTTATTCCAGAACACTGAAGCTTTCTTT. It encodes CASSLFQNTEAFF.

This rearrangement joins TRBV9 to TRBJ2-3, with 12 bases aligning to TRBD2. The trim removed 2 bases at V and 6 bases at J, leaving 7 bases unmatched. CDR1 SGDLS and CDR2 YYNGEE come from the germline V gene. This CDR3 has 16 amino acids. CDR3 protein: CASSVRTSGTGDTQYF. The CDR3 DNA is TGTGCCAGCAGCGTCCGGACTAGCGGGACGGGGGATACGCAGTATTTT.

The chain links TRBV7-2 to TRBJ2-1; D may be TRBD2 (6 bases). The V gene lost 5 bases and the J gene lost 8 bases, with 16 bases spanning the gap. The CDR3 sequence is 14 residues long. The V gene's germline CDR1 is SGHTA and CDR2 FQGNSA. CDR3 sequence: CASSARGRSDEQFF. CDR3 sequence (DNA): TGTGCCAGCAGCGCGCGGGGAAGAAGCGATGAGCAGTTCTTC.

In nucleotides, the CDR3 is TGTGCCAGCAGCCTAGATCTTAGCGGGAGAGCCTACGAGCAGTACTTC. Translation: CASSLDLSGRAYEQYF. The chain carries TRBV28 and TRBJ2-7, with 9 bases that match TRBD2. Germline CDR1 MDHEN, CDR2 SYDVKM. The V segment lost 6 bases and the J segment 2 bases; nucleotides outside the gene matches: 11. There are 16 residues in the CDR3.

This chain links TRBV28 with TRBJ1-5; maybe TRBD1 (5 bases). The V gene's germline CDR1 is MDHEN and CDR2 SYDVKM. Deletions cut 7 bases from V and 0 bases from J, with 13 bases between. The CDR3 consists of 15 residues. The CDR3: CASTMTVNSNQPQHF. The CDR3 coding sequence is TGTGCCAGCACCATGACAGTGAATAGCAATCAGCCCCAGCATTTT.

This sequence joins TRBV27 and TRBJ2-2; 14 nucleotides match TRBD2. The CDR3 is 16 amino acids. Germline V gives CDR1 MNHEY, CDR2 SMNVEV (reference sequence). Trimming at V came to 8 bases and at J to 8 bases, leaving 10 bases not matched to a gene. The CDR3 DNA sequence: TGTGCCAGCCGGGGGGGACTAGCGGGAGTAACGGGGGAGCTGTTTTTT. It encodes CASRGGLAGVTGELFF.

The gene calls are TRBV2 and TRBJ2-1; 7 bases line up with TRBD1. The CDR3 has 14 residues. Germline V gene lookup returns CDR1 SNHLY and CDR2 FYNNEI. J lost 4 bases, V lost 2 bases, and 2 bases had no gene match. DNA for the CDR3: TGTGCCAGCAGTGAACTGACAGGGTACAATGAGCAGTTCTTC. It codes for CASSELTGYNEQFF.

The chain joins TRBV4-2 to TRBJ1-5; maybe TRBD1 (5 bases). V was clipped by 3 bases and J by 4 bases, with 7 bases between them. The CDR3 runs to 13 residues. Germline-derived CDR1 and CDR2 are LGHNA and YNFKEQ. The DNA for the CDR3 is TGTGCCAGCAGCCAGCCAGGGAATCAGCCCCAGCATTTT. Its translation: CASSQPGNQPQHF.

This rearrangement joins TRBV6-1 to TRBJ1-2, with a possible D match to TRBD1 (5 bases). The CDR3 is 15 residues long. Germline V gene sequence: CDR1 MNHNS, CDR2 SASEGT. V lost 2 bases to trimming and J lost 2 bases, with 12 bases between them. The CDR3 bases are TGTGCCAGCAGTGAAATCATGGGGCAAAACTATGGCTACACCTTC. Protein sequence: CASSEIMGQNYGYTF.

The chain links TRBV2 to TRBJ1-5, with TRBD1 matching over 9 bases. This CDR3 contains 14 residues. After removal of 6 bases from V and 3 bases from J, the junction contained 3 bases not matched to a gene. Germline CDR1 is SNHLY and CDR2 is FYNNEI. The CDR3 DNA sequence: TGTGCCAGCAGAACAGGGGGCATCAATCAGCCCCAGCATTTT. As protein: CASRTGGINQPQHF.